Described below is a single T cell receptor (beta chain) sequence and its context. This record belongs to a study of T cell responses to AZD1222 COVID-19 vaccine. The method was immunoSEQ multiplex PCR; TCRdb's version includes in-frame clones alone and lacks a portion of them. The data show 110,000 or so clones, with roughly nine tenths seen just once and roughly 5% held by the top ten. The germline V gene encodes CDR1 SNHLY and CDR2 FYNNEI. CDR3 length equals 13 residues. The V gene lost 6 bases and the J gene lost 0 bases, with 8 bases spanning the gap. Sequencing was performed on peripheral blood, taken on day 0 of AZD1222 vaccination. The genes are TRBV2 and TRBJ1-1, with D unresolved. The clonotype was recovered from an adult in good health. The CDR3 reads CASSYQVNTEAFF. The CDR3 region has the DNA TGTGCCAGCAGCTATCAAGTGAACACTGAAGCTTTCTTT.